This T cell receptor (beta chain) was sequenced for a study of blood T cell repertoires in COVID-19. The germline V gene has CDR1 SGHTA and CDR2 FQGNSA. V trimming: 0 bases; J trimming: 2 bases; junction bases outside the gene matches: 2. The CDR3 runs to 15 residues. Repertoires were generated with immunoSEQ multiplex PCR, while TCRdb's copy carries only in-frame clones and drops some. Of about 41,000 clones in the sample, 70% to 90% are singletons; the top ten hold under 4.5%. The sequenced sample was peripheral blood. The sequence derives from a man in his 60s with acute or convalescent COVID-19. J is TRBJ2-7 and V is TRBV7-2; TRBD2 aligns across 9 bases. In DNA form, the CDR3 reads TGTGCCAGCAGCTTAGCGGGGACTAGCACCTACGAGCAGTACTTC. This sequence encodes CASSLAGTSTYEQYF.